This TCR beta chain was captured in a study of blood T cells in healthy people across ages. Trimming took 7 bases from V and 2 from J, leaving 12 bases between them. Germline V gives CDR1 SNHLY, CDR2 FYNNEI. CDR3 length equals 13 residues. A second roughly 7 to 12 cycle PCR used barcoded and J-beta primers. Researchers report that a template-switch adaptor with 12 random nucleotides tagged each cDNA molecule. TCRdb re-called the 5' RACE reads through MiXCR, storing one row per CDR3 protein. The data contain about 730,000 distinct CDR3 sequences, around 40% of them singletons. Sequenced material: blood. The sequence was obtained from a woman in her sixties in good health. The chain has TRBV2 and TRBJ2-7, with D unclear. The CDR3 spells CASKRPTTYEQYF. In DNA, the CDR3 is TGTGCCAGCAAGAGGCCTACGACCTACGAGCAGTACTTC.